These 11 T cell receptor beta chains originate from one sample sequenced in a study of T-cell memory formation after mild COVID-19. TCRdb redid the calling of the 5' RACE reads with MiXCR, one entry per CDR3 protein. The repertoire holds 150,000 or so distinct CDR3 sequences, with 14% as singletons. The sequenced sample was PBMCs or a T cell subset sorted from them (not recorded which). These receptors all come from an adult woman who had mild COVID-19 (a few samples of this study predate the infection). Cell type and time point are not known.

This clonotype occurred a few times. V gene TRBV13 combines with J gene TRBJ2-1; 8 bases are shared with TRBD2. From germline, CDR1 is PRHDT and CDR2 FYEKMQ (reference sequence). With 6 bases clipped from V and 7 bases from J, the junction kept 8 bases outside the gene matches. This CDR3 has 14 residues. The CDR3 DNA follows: TGTGCCAGCAGACCCTCGGGGGGGCCGAATGAGCAGTTCTTC. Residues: CASRPSGGPNEQFF.

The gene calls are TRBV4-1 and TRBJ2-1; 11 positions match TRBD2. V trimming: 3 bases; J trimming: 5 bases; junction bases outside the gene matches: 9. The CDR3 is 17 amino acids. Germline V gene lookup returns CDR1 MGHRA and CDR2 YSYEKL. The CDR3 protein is CASSQNDPGLADNEQFF. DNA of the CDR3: TGCGCCAGCAGCCAGAACGACCCGGGACTAGCGGACAATGAGCAGTTCTTC.

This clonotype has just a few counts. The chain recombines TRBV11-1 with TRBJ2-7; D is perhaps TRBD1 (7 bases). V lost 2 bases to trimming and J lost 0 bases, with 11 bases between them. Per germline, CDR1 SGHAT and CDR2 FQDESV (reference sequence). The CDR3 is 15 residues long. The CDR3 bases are TGTGCCAGCAGCTTATCAGGGGGGCCCTCCTACGAGCAGTACTTC. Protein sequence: CASSLSGGPSYEQYF.

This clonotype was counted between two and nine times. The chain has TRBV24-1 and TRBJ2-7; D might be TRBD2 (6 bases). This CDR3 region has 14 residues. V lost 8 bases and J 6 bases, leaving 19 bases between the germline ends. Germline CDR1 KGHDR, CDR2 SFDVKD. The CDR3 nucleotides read TGTGCCACCAAAGGCCCCCCCTGGGACTTCGAGCAGTACTTC. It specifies CATKGPPWDFEQYF.

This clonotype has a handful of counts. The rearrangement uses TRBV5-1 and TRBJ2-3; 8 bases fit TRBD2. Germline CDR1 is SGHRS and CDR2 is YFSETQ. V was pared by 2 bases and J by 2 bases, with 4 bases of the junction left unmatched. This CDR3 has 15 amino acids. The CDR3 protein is CASSFSGTLTDTQYF. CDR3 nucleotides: TGCGCCAGCAGCTTTAGCGGGACCCTCACAGATACGCAGTATTTT.

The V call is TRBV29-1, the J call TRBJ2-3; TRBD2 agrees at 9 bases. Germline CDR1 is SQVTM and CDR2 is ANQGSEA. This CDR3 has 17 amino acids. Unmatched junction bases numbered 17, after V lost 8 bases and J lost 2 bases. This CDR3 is CSSGGPGSGGITDTQYF. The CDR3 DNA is TGCAGCTCTGGGGGGCCAGGGAGCGGGGGGATCACAGATACGCAGTATTTT.

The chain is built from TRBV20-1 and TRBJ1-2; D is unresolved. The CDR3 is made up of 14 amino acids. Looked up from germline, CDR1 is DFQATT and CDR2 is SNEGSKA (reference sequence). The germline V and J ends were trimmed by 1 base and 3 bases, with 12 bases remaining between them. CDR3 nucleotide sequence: TGCAGTGCTAGAGGGGGAGTCGGCCACTATGGCTACACCTTC. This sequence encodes CSARGGVGHYGYTF.

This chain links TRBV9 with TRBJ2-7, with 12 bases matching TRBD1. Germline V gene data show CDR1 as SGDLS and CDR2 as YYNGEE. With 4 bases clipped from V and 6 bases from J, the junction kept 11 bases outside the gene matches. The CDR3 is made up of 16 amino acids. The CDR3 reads CASSLRSRDRGLEQYF. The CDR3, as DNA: TGTGCCAGCAGCCTTAGATCCCGGGACAGGGGGCTCGAGCAGTACTTC.

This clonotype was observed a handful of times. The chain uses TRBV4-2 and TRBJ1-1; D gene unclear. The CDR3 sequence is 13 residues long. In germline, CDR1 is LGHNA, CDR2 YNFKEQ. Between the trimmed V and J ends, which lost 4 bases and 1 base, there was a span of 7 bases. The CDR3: CASSRRENTEAFF. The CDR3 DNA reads TGTGCCAGCAGCCGACGGGAGAACACTGAAGCTTTCTTT.

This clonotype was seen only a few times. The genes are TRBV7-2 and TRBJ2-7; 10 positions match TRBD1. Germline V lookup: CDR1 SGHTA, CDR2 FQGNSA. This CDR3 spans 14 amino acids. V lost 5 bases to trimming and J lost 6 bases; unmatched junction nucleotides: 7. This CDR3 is CASSPFGTGVEQYF. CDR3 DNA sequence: TGTGCCAGCAGCCCCTTTGGGACAGGGGTCGAGCAGTACTTC.

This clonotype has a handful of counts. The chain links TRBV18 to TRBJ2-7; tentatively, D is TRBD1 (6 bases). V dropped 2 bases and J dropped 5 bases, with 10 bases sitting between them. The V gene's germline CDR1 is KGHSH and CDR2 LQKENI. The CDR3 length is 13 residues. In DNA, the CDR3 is TGTGCCAGCTCACCATTAGCAGGGGACGAGCAGTACTTC. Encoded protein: CASSPLAGDEQYF.